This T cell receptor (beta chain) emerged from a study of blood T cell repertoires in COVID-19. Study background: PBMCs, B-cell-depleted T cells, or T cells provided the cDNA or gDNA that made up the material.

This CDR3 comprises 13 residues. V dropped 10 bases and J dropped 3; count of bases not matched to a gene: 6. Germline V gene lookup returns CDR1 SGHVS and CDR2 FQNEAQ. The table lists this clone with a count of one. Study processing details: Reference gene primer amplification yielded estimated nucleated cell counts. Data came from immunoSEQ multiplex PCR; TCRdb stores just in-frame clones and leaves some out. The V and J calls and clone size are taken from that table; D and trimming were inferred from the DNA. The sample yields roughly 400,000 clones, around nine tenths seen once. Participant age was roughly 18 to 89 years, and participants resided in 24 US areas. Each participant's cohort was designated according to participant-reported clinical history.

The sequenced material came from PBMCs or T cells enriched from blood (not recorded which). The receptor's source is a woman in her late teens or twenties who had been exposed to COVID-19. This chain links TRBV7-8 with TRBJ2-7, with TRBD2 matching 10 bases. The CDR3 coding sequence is TGTGCCACCGAGGGACTAGCGAACTACGAGCAGTACTTC. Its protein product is CATEGLANYEQYF.